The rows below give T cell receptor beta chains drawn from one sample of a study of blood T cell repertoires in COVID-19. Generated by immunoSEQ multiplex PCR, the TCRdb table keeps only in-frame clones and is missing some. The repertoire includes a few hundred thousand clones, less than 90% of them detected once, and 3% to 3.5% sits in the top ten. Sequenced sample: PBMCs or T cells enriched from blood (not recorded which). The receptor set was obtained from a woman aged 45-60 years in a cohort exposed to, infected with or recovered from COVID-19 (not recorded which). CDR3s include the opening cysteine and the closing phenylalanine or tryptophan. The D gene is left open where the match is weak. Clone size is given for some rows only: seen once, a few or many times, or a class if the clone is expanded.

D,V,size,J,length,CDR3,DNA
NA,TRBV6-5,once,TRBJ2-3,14,CASLGGLDTDTQYF,TGTGCCAGCCTCGGGGGGCTAGACACAGATACGCAGTATTTT
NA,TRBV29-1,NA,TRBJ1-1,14,CSVVGWGVFAEAFF,TGCAGCGTTGTGGGTTGGGGGGTTTTCGCTGAAGCTTTCTTT
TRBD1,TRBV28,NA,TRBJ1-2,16,CASSLDVWTGGGGYTF,TGTGCCAGCAGTCTGGATGTGTGGACAGGGGGTGGTGGCTACACCTTC
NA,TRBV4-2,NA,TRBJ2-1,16,CASSQDEASPYNEQFF,TGTGCCAGCAGCCAAGATGAAGCTAGCCCTTACAATGAGCAGTTCTTC
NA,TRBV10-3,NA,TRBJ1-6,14,CAIRKGAGESPLHF,TGTGCCATCAGGAAAGGGGCAGGCGAGTCACCCCTCCACTTT
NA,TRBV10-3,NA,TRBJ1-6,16,CAISSQGGGSNSPLHF,TGTGCCATCAGCTCTCAGGGTGGCGGCTCTAATTCACCCCTCCACTTT
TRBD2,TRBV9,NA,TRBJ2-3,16,CASSVGAGGLPDTQYF,TGTGCCAGCAGCGTAGGGGCGGGGGGGCTTCCCGATACGCAGTATTTT
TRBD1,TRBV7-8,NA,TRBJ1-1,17,CASSFTNHRGMFTEAFF,TGTGCCAGCAGCTTCACGAATCACAGGGGGATGTTCACTGAAGCTTTCTTT
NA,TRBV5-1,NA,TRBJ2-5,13,CASSLASSETQYF,TGCGCCAGCAGCTTGGCCTCTTCCGAGACCCAGTACTTC
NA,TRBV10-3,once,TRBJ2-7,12,CATVGPNYEQYF,TGTGCCACGGTCGGTCCTAACTACGAGCAGTACTTC
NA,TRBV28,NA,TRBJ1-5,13,CASTHGKFQPQHF,TGTGCCAGCACCCACGGGAAGTTTCAGCCCCAGCATTTT
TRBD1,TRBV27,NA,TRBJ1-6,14,CASRGQGWNSPLHF,TGTGCCAGCAGGGGACAGGGGTGGAATTCACCCCTCCACTTT
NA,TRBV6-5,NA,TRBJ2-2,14,CASSLGQTTGELFF,TGTGCCAGCAGCCTCGGACAGACCACCGGGGAGCTGTTTTTT
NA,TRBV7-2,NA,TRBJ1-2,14,CASSLESGDYGYTF,TGTGCCAGCAGCTTAGAGTCCGGGGACTATGGCTACACCTTC
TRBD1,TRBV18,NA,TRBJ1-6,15,CASSPAQGHGSPLHF,TGTGCCAGCTCACCGGCACAGGGGCATGGTTCACCCCTCCACTTT
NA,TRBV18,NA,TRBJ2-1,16,CASSPTLRDSYNEQFF,TGTGCCAGCTCACCAACGCTCCGGGACTCCTACAATGAGCAGTTCTTC
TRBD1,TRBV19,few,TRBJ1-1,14,CASSLGQGLSEAFF,TGTGCCAGTAGCCTGGGACAGGGGCTTTCTGAAGCTTTCTTT
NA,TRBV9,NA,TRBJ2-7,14,CASSVEGGSYEQYF,TGTGCCAGCAGCGTAGAAGGCGGCTCCTACGAGCAGTACTTC
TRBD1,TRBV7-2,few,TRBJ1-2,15,CASSSGTGPSYGYTF,TGTGCCAGCAGCTCCGGGACAGGGCCGTCCTATGGCTACACCTTC
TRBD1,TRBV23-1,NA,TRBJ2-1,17,CASSQSVRQGRYNEQFF,TGCGCCAGCAGTCAATCGGTTCGACAGGGGAGGTACAATGAGCAGTTCTTC
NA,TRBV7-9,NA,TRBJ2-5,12,CASSLVLETQYF,TGTGCCAGCAGCTTGGTACTAGAGACCCAGTACTTC
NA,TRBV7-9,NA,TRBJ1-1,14,CASSLYGGVTEAFF,TGTGCCAGCAGCTTATACGGAGGGGTTACTGAAGCTTTCTTT
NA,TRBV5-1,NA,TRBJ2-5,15,CASSLIPTAQETQYF,TGCGCCAGCAGCCTCATTCCGACAGCCCAAGAGACCCAGTACTTC
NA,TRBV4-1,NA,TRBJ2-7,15,CASSQVLQGTYEQYF,TGCGCCAGCAGCCAAGTACTCCAGGGGACCTACGAGCAGTACTTC
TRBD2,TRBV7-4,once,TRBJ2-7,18,CASNLFLGLAGVSYEQYF,TGTGCCAGCAACCTATTTTTGGGCCTAGCGGGGGTCTCCTACGAGCAGTACTTC
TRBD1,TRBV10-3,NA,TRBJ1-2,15,CAISELGQNNYGYTF,TGTGCCATCAGTGAGTTGGGACAGAATAACTATGGCTACACCTTC
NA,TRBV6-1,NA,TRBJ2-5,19,CASSEVPGASSGVGETQYF,TGTGCCAGCAGTGAAGTTCCAGGGGCTTCGAGCGGGGTCGGTGAGACCCAGTACTTC
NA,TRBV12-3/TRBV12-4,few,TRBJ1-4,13,CASRLSRQEKLFF,TGTGCCAGCAGACTATCCCGCCAGGAAAAACTGTTTTTT
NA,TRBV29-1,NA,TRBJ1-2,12,CSVVGVVSGYTF,TGCAGCGTTGTAGGGGTTGTAAGTGGCTACACCTTC